These 11 T cell receptor beta chains share one sample of origin, sequenced in a study of blood T cells in healthy people across ages. Primed by a sample-barcoded 5' primer and a J-beta primer mix, a second PCR proceeded for about 6 to 11 cycles. MiXCR, run by TCRdb on the 5' RACE reads, gives a single entry per CDR3 protein. This repertoire shows fewer than 2,000,000 distinct CDR3 sequences, roughly a third found once; its top ten account for approximately 10%. Material for sequencing was blood. These receptors all stem from a woman in her twenties or thirties in good health.

The CDR3 DNA is TGTGCCAGCTCACCGGCTCTCCGGGACACCCTAAGAAACATTCAGTACTTC. Its translation is CASSPALRDTLRNIQYF. J is TRBJ2-4 and V is TRBV18, with a possible D match to TRBD1 (6 bases). The CDR3 has 17 residues. CDR1 is KGHSH and CDR2 is LQKENI in the germline V gene. Trimming removed 3 bases at V and 6 bases at J, with 21 bases between.

V and J are TRBV20-1 and TRBJ1-2; weak D call: TRBD1 (5 bases). V lost 3 bases and J 2 bases, leaving 10 bases between the germline ends. Looked up from germline, CDR1 is DFQATT and CDR2 is SNEGSKA (reference sequence). This CDR3 contains 13 residues. The CDR3 here is CSASQGKNYGYTF. CDR3 nucleotide sequence: TGCAGTGCTAGTCAGGGAAAGAACTATGGCTACACCTTC.

As concerns this clonotype: One base away lies a much larger clone, so this may be a sequencing read error. The rearrangement links TRBV28 to TRBJ2-4, with 7 bases matching TRBD1. Germline V gene sequence: CDR1 MDHEN, CDR2 SYDVKM. The CDR3 covers 16 residues. CDR3 loop: CVSSTRRTGGTDIQYF. In nucleotides, the CDR3 is TGTGTCAGCAGTACCAGAAGGACAGGTGGAACGGACATTCAGTACTTC.

This chain connects TRBV3-1 to TRBJ1-1; D is unclear. The CDR3 covers 12 residues. The V and J ends lost 0 bases and 4 bases respectively, with 3 bases between them. Germline V gene lookup returns CDR1 LGHDT and CDR2 YNNKEL (reference sequence). Written as DNA, the CDR3 is TGTGCCAGCAGCCAAGATCGCACTGAAGCTTTCTTT. The encoded protein is CASSQDRTEAFF.

The table lists this clonotype with a few counts. The CDR3 DNA reads as TGTGCCAGCAGACCCCTTCCCGGCCGCTCGAGCGGGGTAGATACGCAGTATTTT. It encodes CASRPLPGRSSGVDTQYF. This chain joins TRBV7-6 and TRBJ2-3, with 7 nucleotides matching TRBD2. Germline V gene sequence: CDR1 SGHVS, CDR2 FNYEAQ. CDR3 length: 18 amino acids. J lost 5 bases, V lost 6 bases, and 20 bases had no gene match.

This clonotype was counted a few times. The V call is TRBV9, the J call TRBJ2-1; D possibly corresponds to TRBD1 (5 bases). Germline assignment: CDR1 SGDLS and CDR2 YYNGEE. V was clipped by 4 bases and J by 2 bases, with 19 bases between them. The CDR3 length is 17 residues. CDR3 region: CASSQNTGVLTYNEQFF. CDR3 bases: TGTGCCAGCAGCCAAAATACAGGCGTTCTAACCTACAATGAGCAGTTCTTC.

J is TRBJ2-1 and V is TRBV20-1, with a weak D call TRBD2 (5 bases). Germline V gene data show CDR1 as DFQATT and CDR2 as SNEGSKA (reference sequence). This CDR3 region has 15 residues. Trimming took 6 bases from V and 0 from J, leaving 15 bases between them. The CDR3 nucleotides read TGCAGTGCCAATCCGGGATCCCGCTCCTACAATGAGCAGTTCTTC. It is translated as CSANPGSRSYNEQFF.

This chain connects TRBV6-5 to TRBJ1-2; D uncertain. CDR3 size: 15 residues. Between the trimmed V and J ends, which lost 2 bases and 3 bases, there was a span of 13 bases. Germline V CDR1 and CDR2: MNHEY, SVGAGI. The CDR3 here is CASSYNIGGDYGYTF. Written as DNA, the CDR3 is TGTGCCAGCAGTTACAATATCGGTGGGGACTATGGCTACACCTTC.

The V and J genes are TRBV9 and TRBJ2-5; D is uncertain. The J call may be faulty, since TRBJ2-7 better matches the DNA end. CDR1 and CDR2 (germline): SGDLS, YYNGEE. The CDR3 has 14 residues. CDR3 protein: CASSVGGGLSEQYF. In DNA, the CDR3 is TGTGCCAGCAGCGTAGGTGGTGGGCTCAGCGAGCAGTACTTC.

This clonotype was found a few times. The CDR3 region has the DNA TGCAGCGTTGCCGGGGGCCGCTCCTATGGCTACACCTTC. Translated: CSVAGGRSYGYTF. This rearrangement joins TRBV29-1 to TRBJ1-2; possible D gene TRBD1, 6 bases. This CDR3 contains 13 residues. Germline CDR1 SQVTM, CDR2 ANQGSEA. V gave up 4 bases and J gave up 4 bases, with 13 bases separating them. The variable domain in full, completed from reference TRBV29-1 and TRBJ1-2, reads SAVISQKPSRDICQRGTSLTIQCQVDSQVTMMFWYRQQPGQSLTLIATANQGSEATYESGFVIDKFPISRPNLTFSTLTVSNMSPEDSSIYLCSVAGGRSYGYTFGSGTRLTVV.

The chain recombines TRBV3-1 with TRBJ2-5; 7 nucleotides agree with TRBD1. V trimming: 4 bases; J trimming: 7 bases; junction bases outside the gene matches: 6. The CDR3 spans 13 residues. Per germline, CDR1 LGHDT and CDR2 YNNKEL (reference sequence). CDR3 nucleotide sequence: TGTGCCAGCAGCCCTGACAGGGAATTGACCCAGTACTTC. Translating it yields CASSPDRELTQYF.